This T cell receptor beta chain was profiled in a study of T cell responses to AZD1222 COVID-19 vaccine. Only in-frame clones appear in the TCRdb table, and some are missing; sequencing was by immunoSEQ multiplex PCR. The sample lists 85,000 to 100,000 clones, approximately 84% occurring once. For this clone: The antigen is not known.

Study-level findings and limits: Vaccination with two AZD1222 doses was followed by a rise in Spike-specific TCR breadth and depth.

The length of the CDR3 is 13 residues. V lost 0 bases, J lost 4 bases, and 8 bases lay in between. Per the germline V gene, CDR1 is SGHRS and CDR2 is YFSETQ. The specimen was peripheral blood, collected on day 0 of AZD1222 vaccination. The chain recombines TRBV5-1 with TRBJ2-7; D assignment may be TRBD1 or TRBD2 (5 bases each). The source is an adult in good health. The CDR3 sequence is CASSLDGGYEQYF. In DNA, the CDR3 is TGCGCCAGCAGCTTGGATGGGGGATACGAGCAGTACTTC.